Listed below are T cell receptor beta chains from one sample, sequenced in a study of blood T cell repertoires in COVID-19. The method was immunoSEQ multiplex PCR; TCRdb's version includes in-frame clones alone and lacks a portion of them. Of around 100,000 clones detected, about 86% appear once; the ten largest clones hold approximately 2.6%. What was sequenced was PBMCs or T cells enriched from blood (not recorded which). Receptors were obtained from a woman aged 50 to 60 who had recovered from COVID-19. The CDR3 runs from the conserved cysteine through the conserved F or W. The D gene is left open where the match is weak. The size entry is marked missing in some rows and otherwise reads once, few, many or a size class.

d_call j_call clone_size v_call cdr3_aa cdr3_nt
. TRBJ2-1 once TRBV13 CASSPSRDRVAGAYNEQFF TGTGCCAGCAGCCCGAGCCGGGACAGGGTAGCGGGAGCCTACAATGAGCAGTTCTTC
. TRBJ1-4 . TRBV28 CASRTVDSEKLFF TGTGCCAGCAGAACAGTTGATTCTGAAAAACTGTTTTTT
TRBD1 TRBJ1-3 few TRBV2 CASSEGDRGNTIYF TGTGCCAGCAGTGAAGGGGACAGGGGTAACACCATATATTTT
. TRBJ2-7 . TRBV7-6 CASSLNEGEAYEQYF TGTGCCAGCAGCTTAAATGAAGGGGAAGCCTACGAGCAGTACTTC
. TRBJ2-1 . TRBV20-1 CSASETGWGNEQFF TGCAGTGCTAGTGAGACAGGTTGGGGAAATGAGCAGTTCTTC
TRBD2 TRBJ2-5 . TRBV5-4 CASSPGQLAGEETQYF TGTGCCAGCAGCCCCGGCCAGCTAGCGGGGGAAGAGACCCAGTACTTC
. TRBJ1-4 . TRBV28 CASSPGGTQLGSRPKLFF TGTGCCAGCAGTCCTGGGGGCACTCAGCTTGGGTCCCGACCGAAACTGTTTTTT
. TRBJ1-2 . TRBV18 CASSPSGTGWDYTF TGTGCCAGCTCACCAAGTGGAACAGGGTGGGACTACACCTTC
. TRBJ1-5 . TRBV5-6 CASSLFSAGVMNNQPQHF TGTGCCAGCAGCTTATTTTCCGCGGGGGTCATGAACAATCAGCCCCAGCATTTT
. TRBJ2-1 . TRBV3-1/TRBV3-2 CASSVLSNEQFF TGTGCCAGCAGCGTCTTGAGCAATGAGCAGTTCTTC
. TRBJ2-7 . TRBV7-2 CASSYRQAHEQYF TGTGCCAGCAGCTACAGACAAGCCCACGAGCAGTACTTC
. TRBJ1-1 . TRBV10-1 CASSQGNMGTEAFF TGCGCCAGCAGCCAGGGGAATATGGGCACTGAAGCTTTCTTT
. TRBJ1-5 . TRBV19 CASSISGDQPQHF TGTGCCAGTAGTATATCAGGGGATCAGCCCCAGCATTTT
TRBD2 TRBJ2-3 . TRBV9 CASSPIGLAGGFTDTQYF TGTGCCAGCAGCCCAATTGGACTAGCGGGGGGGTTCACAGATACGCAGTATTTT
TRBD1 TRBJ1-2 . TRBV28 CASRTQTGGNYGYTF TGTGCCAGCAGAACCCAGACAGGGGGCAACTATGGCTACACCTTC
. TRBJ2-1 . TRBV29-1 CSVAIRTWTEGNEQFF TGCAGCGTTGCTATTCGGACGTGGACAGAGGGAAATGAGCAGTTCTTC
. TRBJ1-5 . TRBV19 CASRVSGFGNQPQHF TGTGCCAGTAGAGTTTCAGGTTTCGGCAATCAGCCCCAGCATTTT
. TRBJ1-5 . TRBV10-3 CAIKDGEFGNQPQHF TGTGCCATCAAAGACGGAGAGTTTGGCAATCAGCCCCAGCATTTT
TRBD1 TRBJ2-7 once TRBV14 CASSHEGQGGYEQYF TGTGCCAGCAGCCACGAAGGACAGGGGGGCTACGAGCAGTACTTC
. TRBJ1-2 . TRBV6-5 CASTDGTTGYTF TGTGCCAGCACCGACGGGACAACCGGCTACACCTTC
. TRBJ1-1 few TRBV18 CASSPRTEINTEAFF TGTGCCAGCTCACCAAGGACAGAGATCAACACTGAAGCTTTCTTT
. TRBJ1-3 . TRBV3-1/TRBV3-2 CASSQRQPGNTIYF TGTGCCAGCAGCCAAAGGCAGCCAGGCAACACCATATATTTT
TRBD2 TRBJ2-4 . TRBV27 CASSLGLATSGQLAKNIQYF TGTGCCAGCAGTTTAGGTCTGGCCACTAGCGGACAACTAGCCAAAAACATTCAGTACTTC
TRBD2 TRBJ2-3 . TRBV2 CASPTIAGGVPTDTQYF TGTGCCAGCCCCACTATAGCGGGAGGCGTACCCACAGATACGCAGTATTTT
. TRBJ1-2 . TRBV12-3/TRBV12-4 CASSLGTDYGYTF TGTGCCAGCAGTTTAGGGACAGACTATGGCTACACCTTC
TRBD1 TRBJ1-1 few TRBV7-6 CASSSRPGQAQGAFF TGTGCCAGCAGCTCTCGCCCGGGACAGGCCCAGGGGGCTTTCTTT